This T cell receptor beta chain emerged from a study of cytomegalovirus exposure and HLA in healthy donors. Vbeta (60) and Jbeta (13) primers were used in the PCR. Profiling relied on immunoSEQ multiplex PCR, and the TCRdb table lists in-frame clones only, not all of them. The profile shows about 270,000 clones, roughly 70% of them singletons. This CDR3 region has 15 residues. Germline assignment: CDR1 MDHEN and CDR2 SYDVKM. Trimming at V came to 6 bases and at J to 7 bases, leaving 11 bases not matched to a gene. This chain links TRBV28 with TRBJ2-2; 7 positions agree with TRBD1. The clonotype was recovered from a female donor in good health and CMV-seronegative. The specimen was PBMCs. The CDR3 coding sequence is TGTGCCAGCAGAACAACAAGACAGGGCAGCGGGGAGCTGTTTTTT. Protein product: CASRTTRQGSGELFF.